The 5 T cell receptor beta chains given below trace back to one sample, sequenced in a study of tissue T cells after allogeneic stem cell transplantation. Time point meaning: mouse harvest day 14 after allogeneic transplant. Tail vein injection delivered 10^7 T-cell-depleted bone marrow cells and 10^6 splenic CD5+ T cells. The table came from immunoSEQ multiplex PCR; TCRdb's copy has only in-frame clones and leaves some out. Of some 9,300 clones listed, roughly 38% were seen once; the top ten hold roughly 5%. Material for sequencing was skin. The receptors shown here come from a female BALB/c mouse given C57BL/6 T cells with graft-versus-host disease after an allogeneic hematopoietic cell transplant.

Concerning this clone: These gene names are mouse names. The read is 1 residue too short to cover the CDR3 end, so that end is filled in from the germline J gene. The chain recombines TRBV26 with TRBJ2-5; 12 positions agree with TRBD2. The V gene's germline CDR1 is KGHPV and CDR2 FQNQEV (reference sequence). The CDR3 contains 15 residues. The V segment lost 4 bases and the J segment 7 bases; nucleotides outside the gene matches: 6. The CDR3 DNA, read in part, is TGTGCCAGCAGTCCCGCGGGACTGGGGGGACACACCCAGTAC. Protein product: CASSPAGLGGHTQY. The full CDR3 is CASSPAGLGGHTQYF.

This clone was detected only a few times. Germline and genes here are mouse. With the read ending 1 residue before the CDR3 end, the germline J gene is used to fill in that end. V is TRBV26 and J is TRBJ2-3; D may be TRBD1 (5 bases). The V end was cut by 6 bases, the J end by 0 bases, with 7 bases between. The germline gives CDR1 KGHPV, CDR2 FQNQEV (reference sequence). This CDR3 comprises 13 residues. Incomplete CDR3 DNA: TGTGCCAGCAGGACAGCTAGTGCAGAAACGCTGTAT. It codes for CASRTASAETLY. The CDR3 reads in full as CASRTASAETLYF.

By share of the sample, this clone is medium-sized (0.01 to 0.1%). Germline and genes here are mouse. The CDR3 goes on 1 residue after the read ends, and that part is filled in from the germline J gene. V and J are TRBV13-1 and TRBJ2-7, with D perhaps TRBD1 (5 bases). Germline V gene lookup returns CDR1 NSHNY and CDR2 SYGAGN. V dropped 1 base and J dropped 3 bases, with 5 bases sitting between them. This CDR3 contains 12 residues. This chain's CDR3 is CASSDQGYEQYF. CDR3 bases read: TGTGCCAGCAGTGATCAGGGCTATGAACAGTAC.

Concerning this clone: All gene names here are mouse names. The CDR3 goes on 1 residue after the read ends, and that part is filled in from the germline J gene. The rearrangement links TRBV23 to TRBJ2-5. The CDR3 runs 16 residues. Per germline, CDR1 KGHTA and CDR2 FQNQQP. CDR3 DNA, as far as it was read: TGCTCCAGCAGTCAAACCCCCATGGGCCTCCAAGACACCCAGTAC. Amino acid sequence: CSSSQTPMGLQDTQY. The entire CDR3 is CSSSQTPMGLQDTQYF.

About this clone itself: Gene labels here are mouse ones. From the germline J gene comes the end of the CDR3, since the read stops 1 residue before it. The rearrangement joins TRBV20 to TRBJ2-1; 8 bases line up with TRBD2. The length of the CDR3 is 14 residues. The V and J ends lost 0 bases and 3 bases, in that order; junction bases with no gene match: 1. Germline CDR1 reads GFQATS; CDR2 reads STVNSAI. CDR3 protein: CGARDLGGYAEQFF. CDR3 DNA, as far as it was read: TGTGGTGCTAGGGACCTGGGGGGCTATGCTGAGCAGTTC.